A single sample is the source of the 17 T cell receptor beta chains below, sequenced in a study of blood T cell repertoires in COVID-19. Repertoires were generated with immunoSEQ multiplex PCR, while TCRdb's copy carries only in-frame clones and drops some. Of roughly 250,000 clones detected, around 84% appear once; the ten largest clones hold under 2%. The sample taken for sequencing was PBMCs or T cells enriched from blood (not recorded which). The receptors come from a woman aged 50 to 65 who had recovered from COVID-19.

The chain uses TRBV6-1 and TRBJ1-4; TRBD1 is a possible D gene (6 bases). CDR1 MNHNS and CDR2 SASEGT come from the germline V gene. CDR3 length equals 20 residues. The V and J ends lost 2 bases and 1 base respectively, with 23 bases between them. CDR3 region: CASSEYLRGRLTLTNEKLFF. The CDR3 coding sequence is TGTGCCAGCAGTGAATATCTCAGGGGCCGATTAACCCTAACTAATGAAAAACTGTTTTTT.

The rearrangement joins TRBV28 to TRBJ2-5; unclear D gene. The germline V gene has CDR1 MDHEN and CDR2 SYDVKM. This CDR3 is built from 18 residues. V gave up 3 bases and J gave up 0 bases, with 20 bases separating them. For the CDR3, the DNA is TGTGCCAGCAGTTTGGCCCTTATGAGGATGTTAGACCAAGAGACCCAGTACTTC. Amino acids: CASSLALMRMLDQETQYF. The full variable domain, its missing parts supplied by reference TRBV28 and TRBJ2-5, is DVKVTQSSRYLVKRTGEKVFLECVQDMDHENMFWYRQDPGLGLRLIYFSYDVKMKEKGDIPEGYSVSREKKERFSLILESASTNQTSMYLCASSLALMRMLDQETQYFGPGTRLLVL.

The rearrangement joins TRBV4-1 to TRBJ2-7, with TRBD2 identical over 10 bases. V shed 0 bases, J shed 0 bases, and the junction held 2 bases outside the gene matches. CDR3 length: 16 amino acids. Germline loops: CDR1 MGHRA, CDR2 YSYEKL. CDR3 nucleotide sequence: TGCGCCAGCAGCCAAGACACTAGCGGGGCCTCCTACGAGCAGTACTTC. Its protein is CASSQDTSGASYEQYF.

V gene TRBV7-6 combines with J gene TRBJ1-3; no clear D gene. The length of the CDR3 is 18 residues. Trimming stripped 3 bases from V and 2 bases from J, with 20 bases between. Germline V gene sequence: CDR1 SGHVS, CDR2 FNYEAQ. CDR3 coding DNA: TGTGCCAGCAGCTTTGCCCTGGCCTACGGGTTTGCTGGAAACACCATATATTTT. Residues: CASSFALAYGFAGNTIYF.

V is TRBV25-1 and J is TRBJ1-5; D not certain. CDR1 is MGHDK and CDR2 is SYGVNS in the germline V gene. The V end lost 4 bases, the J end lost 4 bases, and 5 bases lay between the germline ends. This CDR3 spans 12 amino acids. DNA of the CDR3: TGTGCCAGCAGTGGCGTTAATCAGCCCCAGCATTTT. Its protein is CASSGVNQPQHF.

The chain joins TRBV3-1 (or the pseudogene TRBV3-2) to TRBJ2-7; possible D gene TRBD2, 6 bases. The CDR3 sequence is 15 residues long. Germline-derived CDR1 and CDR2 are LGHDT and YNNKEL (reference sequence). V lost 1 base and J lost 6, with 16 bases in between. The CDR3 here is CASSQARGSGSEQYF. Here the CDR3 DNA reads TGTGCCAGCAGCCAAGCTCGGGGGAGTGGATCCGAGCAGTACTTC.

This rearrangement joins TRBV12-5 to TRBJ2-2; no definite D call. The germline V gene has CDR1 LGHNT and CDR2 FRNRAP. The V gene lost 4 bases and the J gene lost 7 bases, with 7 bases spanning the gap. CDR3 length: 12 amino acids. The CDR3 loop reads CASGSLYGELFF. CDR3 bases: TGTGCTAGTGGTTCACTTTACGGGGAGCTGTTTTTT.

This clone was recorded once. The V and J genes are TRBV5-5 and TRBJ2-1, with TRBD2 matching over 10 bases. The ends lost 4 bases at V and 8 bases at J; junction bases unmatched: 9. Germline CDR1 SGHKS, CDR2 YYEKEE (reference sequence). The CDR3 runs 15 residues. CDR3 residues: CASSHGTSAAHEQFF. The DNA for the CDR3 is TGTGCCAGCAGCCATGGGACTAGCGCCGCGCATGAGCAGTTCTTC.

The V call is TRBV6-5, the J call TRBJ1-5; D is unclear. Germline CDR1 and CDR2: MNHEY and SVGAGI. The CDR3 consists of 15 residues. V was clipped by 7 bases and J by 4 bases, with 17 bases between them. CDR3 sequence reads: CASNQLGGANQPQHF. In DNA form, the CDR3 reads TGTGCCAGCAATCAATTGGGAGGAGCAAATCAGCCCCAGCATTTT.

The chain combines TRBV5-1 with TRBJ1-2, with D uncertain. This CDR3 spans 14 amino acids. Germline loops: CDR1 SGHRS, CDR2 YFSETQ. V lost 1 base and J lost 4, with 11 bases in between. This chain's CDR3 is CASSLNPTLYGYTF. For the CDR3, the DNA is TGCGCCAGCAGCTTGAATCCTACCCTCTATGGCTACACCTTC.

This chain uses TRBV19 with TRBJ1-5; 9 nucleotides agree with TRBD1. CDR1 and CDR2 (germline): LNHDA, SQIVND (reference sequence). The CDR3 extends over 13 amino acids. Trimming cost V 6 bases and J 5 bases; bases outside gene matches: 2. The DNA of the CDR3 is TGTGCCAGTAGCCGGGACAGGGATCAGCCCCAGCATTTT. It yields the protein CASSRDRDQPQHF.

The chain has TRBV7-2 and TRBJ1-5, with a possible D match to TRBD1 (6 bases). This CDR3 spans 14 amino acids. Looked up from germline, CDR1 is SGHTA and CDR2 is FQGNSA. Between the trimmed V and J ends, which lost 3 bases and 0 bases, there was a span of 6 bases. As DNA, the CDR3 is TGTGCCAGCAGCTTCAGGGGTAGCAATCAGCCCCAGCATTTT. It encodes CASSFRGSNQPQHF.

The chain carries TRBV5-1 and TRBJ1-1, with TRBD1 matching 8 bases. The CDR3 spans 15 residues. The J segment lost 2 bases and the V segment lost 3 bases, leaving 6 bases of the junction unmatched. Looked up from germline, CDR1 is SGHRS and CDR2 is YFSETQ. Here the CDR3 reads CASSWQGAINTEAFF. In DNA, the CDR3 is TGCGCCAGCAGCTGGCAGGGGGCGATTAACACTGAAGCTTTCTTT.

A single count supports this clone. The genes are TRBV28 and TRBJ2-1, with 7 positions matching TRBD2. Per germline, CDR1 MDHEN and CDR2 SYDVKM. V lost 5 bases and J lost 3; bases outside the gene matches: 7. The CDR3 is made up of 15 amino acids. The CDR3 here is CASSPGGYLYNEQFF. For the CDR3, the DNA is TGTGCCAGCAGTCCCGGGGGGTACCTCTACAATGAGCAGTTCTTC.

The chain is built from TRBV28 and TRBJ1-5; D is unresolved. CDR1 is MDHEN and CDR2 is SYDVKM in the germline V gene. V was trimmed by 1 base and J by 0 bases, leaving 10 bases between them. CDR3 length equals 16 residues. The CDR3 protein is CASSLSLTSSNQPQHF. The CDR3 nucleotides are TGTGCCAGCAGTTTATCCTTGACAAGTAGCAATCAGCCCCAGCATTTT.

This chain links TRBV18 with TRBJ2-1, with TRBD2 matching 7 bases. CDR1 and CDR2 (germline): KGHSH, LQKENI. J was trimmed by 7 bases and V by 7 bases; bases with no gene match: 7. The CDR3 length is 13 residues. CDR3 in DNA: TGTGCCAGCTTAGGGACTATCGCAAATGAGCAGTTCTTC. This sequence encodes CASLGTIANEQFF.

In its sample, this clone was seen a few times. The genes are TRBV6-1 and TRBJ2-1; 9 nucleotides match TRBD1. Germline values: CDR1 MNHNS, CDR2 SASEGT. The CDR3 loop spans 15 amino acids. J gave up 6 bases and V 1 base, and 4 bases lay outside the gene matches. CDR3 sequence (DNA): TGTGCCAGCAGTGAAGACGGGACAGGGTCCAATGAGCAGTTCTTC. Translated, it gives CASSEDGTGSNEQFF.